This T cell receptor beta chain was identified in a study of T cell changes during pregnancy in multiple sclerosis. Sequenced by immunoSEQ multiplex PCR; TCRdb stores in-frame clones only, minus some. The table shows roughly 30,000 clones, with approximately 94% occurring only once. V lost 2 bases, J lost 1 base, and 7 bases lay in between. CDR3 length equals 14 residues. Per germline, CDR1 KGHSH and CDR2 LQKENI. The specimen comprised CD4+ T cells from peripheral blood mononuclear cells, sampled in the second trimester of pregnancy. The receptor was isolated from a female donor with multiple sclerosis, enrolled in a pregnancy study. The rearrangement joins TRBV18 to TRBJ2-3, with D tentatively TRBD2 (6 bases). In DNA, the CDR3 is TGTGCCAGCTCACCAGGAGGGGGCACAGATACGCAGTATTTT. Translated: CASSPGGGTDTQYF.